This T cell receptor beta chain was retrieved from a study of blood T cell repertoires in COVID-19 (dated by TCRdb to 2020 to 2021). Some background on the complete study: Samples from collaborators originated in the United States, Italy and Spain and spanned both the acute and convalescent phases of COVID-19. The samples were drawn from two sources: the first 160 participants of the ongoing ImmuneRACE study, and over 950 subjects contributed by 6 global collaborators. The repertoires were released in a freely available public database meant as a resource for research on the immune response to SARS-CoV-2. Subjects who had been exposed to COVID-19, were actively infected with it, or had recovered from it provided the deeply sampled blood TCRbeta repertoires that made up the dataset. HLA class I and class II types, where available, came from metadata supplied by the sample provider rather than from assay-based typing. The prospective study material was composed of cDNA or gDNA derived from T cells, B-cell-depleted T cells, or PBMCs. Nearly every sample came with metadata listing a de-identified subject ID, COVID-19 status, age in years and sex. The full study reports these points: Clinical and demographic metadata were provided uncurated, with the amount varying by source and participant.

Each collaborating institution followed its own protocols to collect whole blood in K2EDTA tubes. For TCRbeta analysis, collaborators shipped samples in one of three forms: frozen whole blood, isolated PBMCs, or DNA extracted from either of those sample types. Worth noting for this clone: Its specific antigen is unknown. No much larger clonotype is one base removed from it; base qualities were not supplied.

V and J lose 4 bases and 0 bases, and a span of 19 bases separates them. From the cysteine through the phenylalanine, the CDR3 covers 17 amino acids. The kept DNA is CDR3 alone, 51 bases in frame from the first base. CDR1 and CDR2, per the germline V gene (reference sequence), are SGHNT and YYREEE. TCRbeta CDR3 regions were amplified from genomic DNA using the immunoSEQ Assay, a bias-controlled multiplex PCR. Per the original workflow: The number of nucleated cells in each sample was estimated from the amplification of reference gene primers within the assay. Sequence reads were collapsed and filtered to measure the absolute abundance of every unique TCRbeta CDR3 rearrangement. For each sample, productive Simpson clonality was calculated as the square root of Simpson's diversity index across productive rearrangements. Here the immuneACCESS table is served through TCRdb, limited to in-frame sequences with V and J called. Missing clones are a known gap in these copies; in checked studies unresolved V genes cover under half, and the rest lacks a known reason. V and J calls and clone size come straight from that table; D and trimming were deduced from the DNA. A total of fewer than 300,000 clones appear in this sample, 65% to 90% of them only once. Approximately 5% of the sample lies in the top ten.

The chain joins TRBV5-4 to TRBJ1-2; no D segment can be confidently identified. The TCR sequence derives from a man aged 45 to 65 with active or convalescent COVID-19. The sequencing sample was made of peripheral blood. Here is the DNA: TGTGCCAGCAGCCCCTCGGGAGGGCGAAAAGCTAACTATGGCTACACCTTC. Translated, it reads CASSPSGGRKANYGYTF.